These 19 T cell receptor beta chains came from one sample sequenced in a study of T cell repertoires in cytomegalovirus infection. TCRdb recomputed calls from the reads with MiXCR, one row per CDR3 protein. The data show nearly 550,000 distinct CDR3 sequences, about 15% seen once. The specimen was CD8+ T cells from PBMCs. These TCRs come from a human donor in good health (CMV status not recorded). Some clones in this sample may be carry-over from other donors' samples.

With respect to this clonotype: A much larger clone lies one base from this, so it may be a read error. The rearrangement links TRBV12-3 or TRBV12-4 to TRBJ2-1; a possible D gene is TRBD2 (5 bases). Between the trimmed V and J ends, which lost 3 bases and 8 bases, there was a span of 11 bases. The CDR3 runs 13 residues. The CDR3 coding sequence is TGTGCCAGCAGTTTTTCATACGGGGATGAGCAGTTCTTC. Protein sequence: CASSFSYGDEQFF.

This clonotype has at least ten counts. The chain combines TRBV6-1 with TRBJ1-2; TRBD1 might be the D (5 bases). The germline V gene has CDR1 MNHNS and CDR2 SASEGT. There are 15 residues in the CDR3. Trimming took 2 bases from V and 4 from J, leaving 14 bases between them. CDR3 sequence: CASSEWTSLIYGYTF. The CDR3 bases are TGTGCCAGCAGTGAATGGACATCCCTAATCTATGGCTACACCTTC.

Of note for this clonotype: This may stem from a read error, because a much larger clone lies one nucleotide away. This chain connects TRBV6-1 to TRBJ1-1; a weak D match, TRBD1 (6 bases). In germline, CDR1 is MNHNS, CDR2 SASEGT. The CDR3 length is 16 residues. DNA for the CDR3: TGTGCCAGCAGCGAGGGGGGGGCGGTGATGAACACTGAAGATTTCTTT. Translated, it gives CASSEGGAVMNTEDFF.

This clonotype was seen a handful of times. The chain employs TRBV7-9 and TRBJ2-7; TRBD1 matches at 9 bases. J lost 0 bases, V lost 5 bases, and 5 bases had no gene match. The V gene's germline CDR1 is SEHNR and CDR2 FQNEAQ (reference sequence). This CDR3 has 15 residues. The CDR3 region has the DNA TGTGCCAGCAGCGCGGGGACAGGGTACTCCTACGAGCAGTACTTC. This encodes CASSAGTGYSYEQYF.

The sample holds many counts of this clonotype. This chain links TRBV7-3 with TRBJ1-1; D gene uncertain. Deletions cut 5 bases from V and 2 bases from J, with 9 bases between. CDR1 and CDR2 (germline): SGHTA, FQGTGA. The CDR3 covers 13 residues. CDR3 DNA: TGTGCCAGCAGCCCTGACACAAACACTGAAGCTTTCTTT. As protein: CASSPDTNTEAFF.

This clonotype was detected a few times. This chain connects TRBV28 to TRBJ2-7; TRBD2 is a possible D gene (6 bases). Germline assignment: CDR1 MDHEN and CDR2 SYDVKM. Trimming took off 6 bases at V and 3 bases at J, with 15 bases between the two ends. The CDR3 sequence is 14 residues long. This chain's CDR3 is CASSPWRGGYEQYF. CDR3 DNA sequence: TGTGCCAGCAGCCCTTGGAGGGGAGGCTACGAGCAGTACTTC.

The V and J genes are TRBV14 and TRBJ2-2; 10 nucleotides agree with TRBD2. With 1 base clipped from V and 7 bases from J, the junction kept 9 bases outside the gene matches. The CDR3 consists of 17 residues. CDR1 and CDR2 from the germline V gene are SGHDN and FVKESK. The CDR3 loop is CASSQGAGGPSVGELFF. The DNA of the CDR3 is TGTGCCAGCAGCCAAGGAGCGGGGGGGCCTTCCGTCGGGGAGCTGTTTTTT.

This clonotype was observed a few times. The V call is TRBV20-1, the J call TRBJ2-5, with 11 bases matching TRBD2. Germline loops: CDR1 DFQATT, CDR2 SNEGSKA (reference sequence). The CDR3 covers 16 residues. The V gene end was trimmed by 0 bases and the J gene end by 1 base; junction bases not matched to a gene: 4. The CDR3 DNA reads TGCAGTGCTAGAGATCGGACTAGCGGGTTCCAAGAGACCCAGTACTTC. Amino acid sequence: CSARDRTSGFQETQYF.

CDR3 amino acids: CSARSGDGGELFF. The CDR3 nucleotides are TGCAGTGCTAGATCCGGGGACGGCGGGGAGCTGTTTTTT. The V and J genes are TRBV20-1 and TRBJ2-2; D may match TRBD1 or TRBD2 (5 bases each). V was trimmed by 2 bases and J by 7 bases, leaving 11 bases between them. Germline values: CDR1 DFQATT, CDR2 SNEGSKA (reference sequence). The CDR3 covers 13 residues.

Worth noting for this clonotype: This sequence may be a read error, since a much larger clone differs from it by one base. This chain connects TRBV2 to TRBJ2-7; D gene uncertain. The CDR3 is made up of 15 amino acids. Trimming stripped 3 bases from V and 3 bases from J, with 15 bases between. Germline V gene data show CDR1 as SNHLY and CDR2 as FYNNEI. CDR3 bases: TGTGCCAGCAGTGACGGTTTTTGGGCGATCTACGAGCAGTACTTC. Translation gives CASSDGFWAIYEQYF.

The chain joins TRBV6-5 to TRBJ2-7; D assignment may be TRBD1 or TRBD2 (7 bases each). The CDR3 totals 15 residues. V lost 5 bases, J lost 3 bases, and 17 bases lay in between. Germline loops: CDR1 MNHEY, CDR2 SVGAGI. The CDR3 reads CASSTRGGRRYEQYF. The CDR3 DNA sequence: TGTGCCAGCAGTACCAGGGGGGGAAGGCGCTACGAGCAGTACTTC.

This clonotype was recorded a few times. The chain combines TRBV10-3 with TRBJ2-1; TRBD2 aligns across 11 bases. Germline V CDR1 and CDR2: ENHRY, SYGVKD. Trimming removed 1 base from V and 1 base from J; junction bases left unmatched: 6. This CDR3 has 18 amino acids. The CDR3 loop reads CAISEFGTSGHSYNEQFF. The CDR3 region has the DNA TGTGCCATCAGTGAGTTCGGGACTAGCGGACATTCCTACAATGAGCAGTTCTTC.

This clonotype has at least ten counts. This rearrangement joins TRBV6-6 to TRBJ2-1, with TRBD2 matching over 10 bases. With 6 bases clipped from V and 6 bases from J, the junction kept 20 bases outside the gene matches. The length of the CDR3 is 19 residues. Germline V gene sequence: CDR1 MNHNY, CDR2 SVGAGI (reference sequence). In nucleotides, the CDR3 is TGTGCCAGCAGCATTGCTCTGGCGGCTAGCGGGGGCCTAGTCAATGAGCAGTTCTTC. Protein sequence: CASSIALAASGGLVNEQFF.

V gene TRBV6-5 combines with J gene TRBJ2-1; D possibly corresponds to TRBD1 (6 bases). Looked up from germline, CDR1 is MNHEY and CDR2 is SVGAGI. The CDR3 runs to 14 residues. V was cut by 5 bases and J by 9 bases, with 17 bases left in between. As DNA, the CDR3 is TGTGCCAGCAGTGAACAGGGTTCGGCGGGTGAGCAGTTCTTC. This gives the protein CASSEQGSAGEQFF.

The chain employs TRBV20-1 and TRBJ1-1; D is undetermined. This CDR3 is 16 amino acids long. Germline V gives CDR1 DFQATT, CDR2 SNEGSKA (reference sequence). The V end was cut by 0 bases, the J end by 0 bases, with 14 bases between. This CDR3 is CSARDSSGPLNTEAFF. The CDR3 DNA sequence: TGCAGTGCTAGAGACTCTTCTGGGCCCTTGAACACTGAAGCTTTCTTT.

Ten or more counts support this clonotype. The rearrangement links TRBV10-3 to TRBJ2-7; D may be TRBD1 (6 bases). The V gene's germline CDR1 is ENHRY and CDR2 SYGVKD. V lost 5 bases, J lost 6 bases, and 17 bases lay in between. CDR3 length: 14 amino acids. The CDR3 sequence is CAISYLEQGPEQYF. CDR3 DNA sequence: TGTGCCATCAGTTACCTAGAACAGGGACCCGAGCAGTACTTC.

This clonotype was seen at least ten times. The chain employs TRBV11-2 and TRBJ2-1, with 11 bases matching TRBD1. The ends lost 5 bases at V and 6 bases at J; junction bases unmatched: 3. This CDR3 spans 14 amino acids. The germline CDR1 and CDR2 sequences are SGHAT and FQNNGV. CDR3 DNA sequence: TGTGCCAGCAGCCGGACAGGGGGCCGCAATGAGCAGTTCTTC. Protein product: CASSRTGGRNEQFF.

As regards this clonotype: This may arise from a read error, as a much more abundant clone is one base away. The chain uses TRBV25-1 and TRBJ1-5; 7 nucleotides match TRBD1. The CDR3 is made up of 13 amino acids. J lost 5 bases, V lost 3 bases, and 1 base had no gene match. Germline CDR1 MGHDK, CDR2 SYGVNS. CDR3 nucleotide sequence: TGTGCCAGCAGTGAGCAGGGGGATCAGCCCCAGCATTTT. Encoded protein: CASSEQGDQPQHF. Combining the CDR3 with reference TRBV25-1 and TRBJ1-5 gives the whole variable domain EADIYQTPRYLVIGTGKKITLECSQTMGHDKMYWYQQDPGMELHLIHYSYGVNSTEKGDLSSESTVSRIRTEHFPLTLESARPSHTSQYLCASSEQGDQPQHFGDGTRLSIL.

This clonotype was seen at least ten times. The chain links TRBV27 to TRBJ2-1, with D possibly being TRBD1 or TRBD2 (5 bases each). The CDR3 length is 14 residues. Trimming cost V 5 bases and J 4 bases, with 12 bases left between them. Germline loops: CDR1 MNHEY, CDR2 SMNVEV (reference sequence). The DNA for the CDR3 is TGTGCCAGCAGTACATCCGGGGCGTACAATGAGCAGTTCTTC. It is translated as CASSTSGAYNEQFF.